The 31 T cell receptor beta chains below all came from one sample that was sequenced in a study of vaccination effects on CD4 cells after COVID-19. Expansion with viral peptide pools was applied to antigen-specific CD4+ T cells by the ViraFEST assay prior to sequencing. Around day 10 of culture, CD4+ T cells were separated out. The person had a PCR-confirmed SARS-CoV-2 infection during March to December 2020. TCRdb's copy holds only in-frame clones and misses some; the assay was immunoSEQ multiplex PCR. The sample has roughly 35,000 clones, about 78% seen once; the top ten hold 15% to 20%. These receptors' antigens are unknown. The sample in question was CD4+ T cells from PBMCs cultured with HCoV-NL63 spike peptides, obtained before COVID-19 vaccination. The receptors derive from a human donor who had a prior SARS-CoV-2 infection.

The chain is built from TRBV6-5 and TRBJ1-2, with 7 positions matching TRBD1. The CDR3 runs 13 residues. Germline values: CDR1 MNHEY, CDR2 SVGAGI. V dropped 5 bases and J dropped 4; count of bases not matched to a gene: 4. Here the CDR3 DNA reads TGTGCCAGCAGTACCCGGGACAGCTATGGCTACACCTTC. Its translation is CASSTRDSYGYTF.

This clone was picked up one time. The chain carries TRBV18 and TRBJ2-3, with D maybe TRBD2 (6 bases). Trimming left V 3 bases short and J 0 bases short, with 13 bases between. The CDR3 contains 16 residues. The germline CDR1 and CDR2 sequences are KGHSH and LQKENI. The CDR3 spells CASSPYSSGSTDTQYF. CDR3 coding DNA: TGTGCCAGCTCACCTTATTCGAGCGGGAGCACAGATACGCAGTATTTT.

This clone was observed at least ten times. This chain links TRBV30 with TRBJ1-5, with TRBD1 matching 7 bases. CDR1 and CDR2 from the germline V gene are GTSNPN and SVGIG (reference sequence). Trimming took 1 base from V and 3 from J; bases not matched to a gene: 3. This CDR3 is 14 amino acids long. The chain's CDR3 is CAWSGGQLNQPQHF. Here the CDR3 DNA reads TGTGCCTGGAGTGGGGGACAGCTCAATCAGCCCCAGCATTTT.

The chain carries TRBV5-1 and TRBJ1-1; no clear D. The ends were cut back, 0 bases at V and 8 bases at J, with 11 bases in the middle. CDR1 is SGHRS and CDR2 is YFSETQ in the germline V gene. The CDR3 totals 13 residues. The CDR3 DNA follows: TGCGCCAGCAGCTTGGCGGGGAAGGTGGAAGCTTTCTTT. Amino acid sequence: CASSLAGKVEAFF.

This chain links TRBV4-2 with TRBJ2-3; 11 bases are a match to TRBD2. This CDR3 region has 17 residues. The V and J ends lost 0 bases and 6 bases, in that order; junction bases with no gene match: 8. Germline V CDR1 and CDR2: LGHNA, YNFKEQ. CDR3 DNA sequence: TGTGCCAGCAGCCAAGACGCCTCCGGGACTAGCGGTGATACGCAGTATTTT. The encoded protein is CASSQDASGTSGDTQYF.

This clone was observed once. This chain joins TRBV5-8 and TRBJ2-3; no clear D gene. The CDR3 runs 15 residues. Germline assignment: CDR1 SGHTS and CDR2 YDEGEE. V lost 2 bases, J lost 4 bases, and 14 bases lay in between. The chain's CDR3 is CASSFDLGASDTQYF. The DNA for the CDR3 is TGTGCCAGCAGCTTCGACCTAGGAGCCTCAGATACGCAGTATTTT.

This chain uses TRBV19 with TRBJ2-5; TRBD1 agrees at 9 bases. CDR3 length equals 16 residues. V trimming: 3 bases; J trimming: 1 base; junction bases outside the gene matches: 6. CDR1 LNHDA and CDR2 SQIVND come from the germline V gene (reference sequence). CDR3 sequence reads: CASSIGYRGRQETQYF. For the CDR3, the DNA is TGTGCCAGTAGTATCGGGTACAGGGGGCGCCAAGAGACCCAGTACTTC.

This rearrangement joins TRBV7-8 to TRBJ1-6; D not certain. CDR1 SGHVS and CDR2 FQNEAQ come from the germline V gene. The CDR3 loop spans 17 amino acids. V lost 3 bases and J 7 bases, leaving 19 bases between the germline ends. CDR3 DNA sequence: TGTGCCAGCAGCTTCGTTAAAGGACGCCCGGCGAATTCACCCCTCCACTTT. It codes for CASSFVKGRPANSPLHF.

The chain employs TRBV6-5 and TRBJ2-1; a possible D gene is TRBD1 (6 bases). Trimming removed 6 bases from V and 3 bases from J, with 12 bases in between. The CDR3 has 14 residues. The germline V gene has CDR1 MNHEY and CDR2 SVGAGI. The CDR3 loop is CASRNNRDYNEQFF. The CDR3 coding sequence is TGTGCCAGCAGAAACAACAGGGACTACAATGAGCAGTTCTTC.

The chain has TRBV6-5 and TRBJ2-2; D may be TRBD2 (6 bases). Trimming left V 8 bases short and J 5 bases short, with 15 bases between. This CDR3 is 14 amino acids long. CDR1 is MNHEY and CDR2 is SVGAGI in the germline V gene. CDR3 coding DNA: TGTGCCAGCTTCTCCCGGGAGTTAACCGGGGAGCTGTTTTTT. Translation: CASFSRELTGELFF.

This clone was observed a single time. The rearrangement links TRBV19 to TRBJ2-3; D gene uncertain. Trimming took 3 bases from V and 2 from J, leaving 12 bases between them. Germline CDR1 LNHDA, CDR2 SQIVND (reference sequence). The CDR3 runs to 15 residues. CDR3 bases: TGTGCCAGTAGTATCGTGGCAGAGACCACAGATACGCAGTATTTT. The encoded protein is CASSIVAETTDTQYF.

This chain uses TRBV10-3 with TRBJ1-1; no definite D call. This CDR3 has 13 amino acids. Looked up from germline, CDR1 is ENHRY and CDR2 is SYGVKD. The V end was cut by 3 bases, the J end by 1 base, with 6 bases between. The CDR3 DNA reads TGTGCCATCAGTGACTTAGGGAACACTGAAGCTTTCTTT. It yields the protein CAISDLGNTEAFF.

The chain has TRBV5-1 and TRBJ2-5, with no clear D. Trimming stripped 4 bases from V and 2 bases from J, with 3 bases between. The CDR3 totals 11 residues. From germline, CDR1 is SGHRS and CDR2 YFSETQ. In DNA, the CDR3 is TGCGCCAGCAGCGAACAAGAGACCCAGTACTTC. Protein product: CASSEQETQYF.

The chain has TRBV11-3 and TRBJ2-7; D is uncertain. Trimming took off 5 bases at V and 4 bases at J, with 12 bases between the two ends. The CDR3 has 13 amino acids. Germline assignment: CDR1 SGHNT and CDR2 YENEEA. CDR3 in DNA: TGTGCCAGCAGCGGAATAGCAACATACGAGCAGTACTTC. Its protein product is CASSGIATYEQYF.

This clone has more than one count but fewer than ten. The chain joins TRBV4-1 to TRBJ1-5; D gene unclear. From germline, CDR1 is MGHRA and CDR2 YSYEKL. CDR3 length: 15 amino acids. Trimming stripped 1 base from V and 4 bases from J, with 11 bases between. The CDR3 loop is CASSQARTGNQPQHF. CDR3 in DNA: TGCGCCAGCAGCCAAGCTAGGACGGGTAATCAGCCCCAGCATTTT.

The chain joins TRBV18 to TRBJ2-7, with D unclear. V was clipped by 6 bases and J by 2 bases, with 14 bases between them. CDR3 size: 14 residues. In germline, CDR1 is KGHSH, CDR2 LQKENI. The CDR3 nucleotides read TGTGCCAGCTCGCCGTCGATGGGCCCCTACGAGCAGTACTTC. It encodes CASSPSMGPYEQYF. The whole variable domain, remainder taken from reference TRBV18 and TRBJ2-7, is NAGVMQNPRHLVRRRGQEARLRCSPMKGHSHVYWYRQLPEEGLKFMVYLQKENIIDESGMPKERFSAEFPKEGPSILRIQQVVRGDSAAYFCASSPSMGPYEQYFGPGTRLTVT.

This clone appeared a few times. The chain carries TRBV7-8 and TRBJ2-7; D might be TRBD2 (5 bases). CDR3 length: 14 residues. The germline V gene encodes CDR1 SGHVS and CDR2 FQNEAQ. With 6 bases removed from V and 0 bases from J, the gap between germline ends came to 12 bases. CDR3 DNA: TGTGCCAGCAGGAGGAGAGGGAACTCCTACGAGCAGTACTTC. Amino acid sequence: CASRRRGNSYEQYF.

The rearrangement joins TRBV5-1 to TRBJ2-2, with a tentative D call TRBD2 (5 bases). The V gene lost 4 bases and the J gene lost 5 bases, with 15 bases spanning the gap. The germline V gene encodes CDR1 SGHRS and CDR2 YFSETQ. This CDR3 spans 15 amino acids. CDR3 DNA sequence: TGCGCCAGCAGCCCCGGGGATTTAAGAACCGGGGAGCTGTTTTTT. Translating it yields CASSPGDLRTGELFF.

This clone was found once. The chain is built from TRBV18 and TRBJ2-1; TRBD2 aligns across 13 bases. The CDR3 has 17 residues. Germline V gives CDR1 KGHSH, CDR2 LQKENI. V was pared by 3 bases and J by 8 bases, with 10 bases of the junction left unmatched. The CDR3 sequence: CASSPLIGLAGVHEQFF. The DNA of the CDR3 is TGTGCCAGCTCACCGCTTATTGGACTAGCGGGAGTACATGAGCAGTTCTTC.

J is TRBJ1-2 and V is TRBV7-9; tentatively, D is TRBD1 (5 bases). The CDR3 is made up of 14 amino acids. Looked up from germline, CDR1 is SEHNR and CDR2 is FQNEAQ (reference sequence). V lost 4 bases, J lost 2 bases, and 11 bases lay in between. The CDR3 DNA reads TGTGCCAGCAGCTCAGGACCAGGGAACTATGGCTACACCTTC. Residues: CASSSGPGNYGYTF. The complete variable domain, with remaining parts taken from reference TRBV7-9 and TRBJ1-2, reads DTGVSQNPRHKITKRGQNVTFRCDPISEHNRLYWYRQTLGQGPEFLTYFQNEAQLEKSRLLSDRFSAERPKGSFSTLEIQRTEQGDSAMYLCASSSGPGNYGYTFGSGTRLTVV.

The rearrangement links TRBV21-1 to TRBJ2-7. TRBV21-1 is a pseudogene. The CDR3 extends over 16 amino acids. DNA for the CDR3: TGTGCCAGCAGCAAATTAAGGACGACCAGCTCCTACGAGCAGTACTTC. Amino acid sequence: CASSKLRTTSSYEQYF.

The CDR3, as DNA: TGTGCCACCAGCAGAGGGGGGTATAACTATGGCTACACCTTC. Its translation is CATSRGGYNYGYTF. The chain carries TRBV15 and TRBJ1-2; D is possibly TRBD1 (5 bases). The CDR3 runs 14 residues. The V gene lost 1 base and the J gene lost 1 base, with 7 bases spanning the gap. Germline-derived CDR1 and CDR2 are LNHNV and YYDKDF (reference sequence).

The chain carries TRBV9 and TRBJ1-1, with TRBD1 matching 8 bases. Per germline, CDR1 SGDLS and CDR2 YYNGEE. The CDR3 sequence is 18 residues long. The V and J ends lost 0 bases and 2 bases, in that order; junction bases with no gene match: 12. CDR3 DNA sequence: TGTGCCAGCAGCGTAGGGGCCCGCAGGGGGCTAGACAACACTGAAGCTTTCTTT. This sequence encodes CASSVGARRGLDNTEAFF.

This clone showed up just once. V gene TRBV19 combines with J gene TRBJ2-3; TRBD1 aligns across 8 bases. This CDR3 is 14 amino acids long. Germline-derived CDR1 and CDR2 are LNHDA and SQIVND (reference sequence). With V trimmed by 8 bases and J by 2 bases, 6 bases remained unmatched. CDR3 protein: CASRGTGATDTQYF. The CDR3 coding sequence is TGTGCCAGTCGGGGGACAGGAGCCACAGATACGCAGTATTTT.

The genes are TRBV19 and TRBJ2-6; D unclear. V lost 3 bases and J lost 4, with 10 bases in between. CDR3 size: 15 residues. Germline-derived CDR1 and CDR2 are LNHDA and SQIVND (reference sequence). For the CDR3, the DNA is TGTGCCAGTAGTATCCGCCAACCCGGGGCCAACGTCCTGACTTTC. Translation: CASSIRQPGANVLTF.

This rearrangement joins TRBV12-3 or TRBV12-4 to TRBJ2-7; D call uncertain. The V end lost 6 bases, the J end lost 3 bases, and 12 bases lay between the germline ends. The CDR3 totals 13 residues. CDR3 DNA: TGTGCCAGCAGCTTGGATCCTATCTACGAGCAGTACTTC. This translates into CASSLDPIYEQYF.

CDR3 residues: CASTVTGGVNEQYF. DNA of the CDR3: TGTGCCAGCACCGTAACAGGGGGTGTTAACGAGCAGTACTTC. This rearrangement joins TRBV11-3 to TRBJ2-7, with 8 bases lining up with TRBD1. The CDR3 extends over 14 amino acids. Germline V gene sequence: CDR1 SGHNT, CDR2 YENEEA. V lost 7 bases and J lost 5; bases outside the gene matches: 10. Based on the CDR3 plus reference TRBV11-3 and TRBJ2-7, the full variable domain is EAGVVQSPRYKIIEKKQPVAFWCNPISGHNTLYWYLQNLGQGPELLIRYENEEAVDDSQLPKDRFSAERLKGVDSTLKIQPAELGDSAVYLCASTVTGGVNEQYFGPGTRLTVT.

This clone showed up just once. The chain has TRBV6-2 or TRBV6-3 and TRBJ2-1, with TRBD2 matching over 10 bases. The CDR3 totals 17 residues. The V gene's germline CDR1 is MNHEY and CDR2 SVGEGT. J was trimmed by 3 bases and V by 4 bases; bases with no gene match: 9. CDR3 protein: CASSLGSIAGGYNEQFF. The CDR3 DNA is TGTGCCAGCAGTTTAGGGAGCATAGCGGGAGGCTACAATGAGCAGTTCTTC.

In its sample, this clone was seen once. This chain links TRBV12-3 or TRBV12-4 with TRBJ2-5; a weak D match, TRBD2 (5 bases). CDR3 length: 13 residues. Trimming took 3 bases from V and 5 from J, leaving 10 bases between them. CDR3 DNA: TGTGCCAGCAGTTTTGCGGGTGGGGAGACCCAGTACTTC. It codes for CASSFAGGETQYF.

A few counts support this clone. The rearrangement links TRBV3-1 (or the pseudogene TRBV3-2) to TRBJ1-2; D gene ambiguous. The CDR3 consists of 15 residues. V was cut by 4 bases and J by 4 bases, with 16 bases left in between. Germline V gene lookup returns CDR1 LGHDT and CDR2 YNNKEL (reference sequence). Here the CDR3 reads CASSPTFGPIYGYTF. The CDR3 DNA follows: TGTGCCAGCAGCCCTACCTTCGGCCCCATCTATGGCTACACCTTC.

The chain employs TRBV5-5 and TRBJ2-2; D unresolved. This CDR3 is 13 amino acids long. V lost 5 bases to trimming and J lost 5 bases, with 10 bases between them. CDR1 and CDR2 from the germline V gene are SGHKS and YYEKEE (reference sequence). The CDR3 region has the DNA TGTGCCAGCAGTCGACCCCCAACCGGGGAGCTGTTTTTT. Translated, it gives CASSRPPTGELFF.